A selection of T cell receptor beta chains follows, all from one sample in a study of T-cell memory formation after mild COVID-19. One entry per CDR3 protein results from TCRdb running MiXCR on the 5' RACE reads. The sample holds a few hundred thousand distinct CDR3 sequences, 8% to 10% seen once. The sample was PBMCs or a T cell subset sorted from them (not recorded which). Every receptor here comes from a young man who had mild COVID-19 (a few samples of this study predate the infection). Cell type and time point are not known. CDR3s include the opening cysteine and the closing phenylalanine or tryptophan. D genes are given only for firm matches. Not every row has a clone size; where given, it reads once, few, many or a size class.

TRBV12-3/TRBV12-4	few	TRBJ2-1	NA	TGTGCCAGCAGTTTCAACAGAGTCAAGATAGACTACAATGAGCAGTTCTTC	CASSFNRVKIDYNEQFF
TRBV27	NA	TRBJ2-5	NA	TGTGCCAGCAGAATTCTAGGAACGCAAGAGACCCAGTACTTC	CASRILGTQETQYF
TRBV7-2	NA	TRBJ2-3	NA	TGTGCCAGCAGAGTACCAGCCCGGGATACGCAGTATTTT	CASRVPARDTQYF
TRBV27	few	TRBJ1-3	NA	TGTGCCAGCAGTTTAATAGGCCCTGGAAACACCATATATTTT	CASSLIGPGNTIYF
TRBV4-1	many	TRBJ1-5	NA	TGCGCCAGCAGCCAACTCTGGGGGGAAGGTGGGCAGCCCCAGCATTTT	CASSQLWGEGGQPQHF
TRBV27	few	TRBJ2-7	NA	TGTGCCAGCAGTTTAAAGGAGGGATCCTACGAGCAGTACTTC	CASSLKEGSYEQYF
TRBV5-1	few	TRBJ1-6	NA	TGCGCCAGCAGCAGTCCACCCGGAACCCGGGATTCACCCCTCCACTTT	CASSSPPGTRDSPLHF
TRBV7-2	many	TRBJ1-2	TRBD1	TGTGCCAGCAGCTGGGCGGGACAGGGGAATGGCTACACCTTC	CASSWAGQGNGYTF
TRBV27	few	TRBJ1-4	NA	TGTGCCAGCAAGCGGGGGAGCACTAATGAAAAACTGTTTTTT	CASKRGSTNEKLFF
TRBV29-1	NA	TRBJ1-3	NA	TGCAGCGCAAAAGCTGGAAACACCATATATTTT	CSAKAGNTIYF
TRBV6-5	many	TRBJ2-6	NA	TGTGCCAGCAGTTACTCGGTCTCTGGGGCCAACGTCCTGACTTTC	CASSYSVSGANVLTF
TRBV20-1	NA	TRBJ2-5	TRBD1	TGCAGTGCTACGGACAGGATGGTACAGACCCAGTACTTC	CSATDRMVQTQYF
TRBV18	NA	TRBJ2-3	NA	TGTGCCAGCTCACCTGTCCAGGCCCCATCAGATACGCAGTATTTT	CASSPVQAPSDTQYF
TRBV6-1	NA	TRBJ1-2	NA	TGTGCCAGCTCCCAGGGTTCTTTCGGCTACACCTTC	CASSQGSFGYTF
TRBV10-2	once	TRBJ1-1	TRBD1	TGCGCCAGCAGTACCGACAGGGTAGGCACTGAAGCTTTCTTT	CASSTDRVGTEAFF
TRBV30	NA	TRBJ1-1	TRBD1	TGTGCCTGGTACAGGGGGCGGGTGAACACTGAAGCTTTCTTT	CAWYRGRVNTEAFF
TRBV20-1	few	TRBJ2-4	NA	TGCAGTGCTAGAGATCAATCGCAGGGGACTTTTAAAAACATTCAGTACTTC	CSARDQSQGTFKNIQYF
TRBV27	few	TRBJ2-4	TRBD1	TGTGCCAGCTCCGCGACAGGGAGTCGATACATTCAGTACTTC	CASSATGSRYIQYF
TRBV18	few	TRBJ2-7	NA	TGTGCCAGCTCACCACCCTCAAGAGGGTCCTCCTACGAGCAGTACTTC	CASSPPSRGSSYEQYF
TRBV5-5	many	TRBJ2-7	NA	TGTGCCAGCAGCTTGCTCGGGGAGAGCTCCTACGAGCAGTACTTC	CASSLLGESSYEQYF
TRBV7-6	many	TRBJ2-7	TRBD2	TGTGCCAGCAGCCCCCCTCCGGGGGGACACGAGCAGTACTTC	CASSPPPGGHEQYF
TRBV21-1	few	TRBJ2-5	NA	TGTGCCAGCAGCAAAGAAGTGAGAAAAGAGACCCAGTACTTC	CASSKEVRKETQYF
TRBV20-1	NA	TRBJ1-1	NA	TGCAGTGCTAGGGGCTGGAGGGGCACTGAAGCTTTCTTT	CSARGWRGTEAFF
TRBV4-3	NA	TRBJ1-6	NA	TGCGCCAGCAGCCAAGACGGGGGGGTTGATTCACCCCTCCACTTT	CASSQDGGVDSPLHF